The entry below gives a single TCR beta chain sequence along with its context. What it recognizes is unknown. This sample is drawn from a study of cytomegalovirus exposure and HLA in healthy donors. Whole-study findings and limits: Cytomegalovirus-associated status was assigned to about 160 TCR beta chains.

The CDR3 is 15 amino acids. After removal of 1 base from V and 4 bases from J, the junction contained 5 bases not matched to a gene. Germline-derived CDR1 and CDR2 are MNHEY and SVGAGI. The data were produced by immunoSEQ multiplex PCR, yet TCRdb's version contains in-frame clones alone and is incomplete. Of under 200,000 clones in the sample, roughly nine tenths were seen once. J is TRBJ1-2 and V is TRBV6-5, with 8 bases matching TRBD1. The TCR comes from a woman younger than 30 in good health and CMV-seropositive. Sequenced sample: PBMCs. As DNA, the CDR3 is TGTGCCAGCAGTTACTACAGGGGGGAATTCTATGGCTACACCTTC. This codes for CASSYYRGEFYGYTF.